This entry lists 26 T cell receptor beta chains sequenced from one sample in a study of tumor and adjacent non-tumor tissue in lung cancer. The template was RNA from unsorted bulk tissue. The library came from three nested PCR rounds adapted from ARM-PCR protocols. TCRdb independently ran MiXCR on the multiplex PCR reads; one entry per CDR3 protein. The data hold under 250,000 distinct CDR3 sequences, with less than 80% observed a single time. The sample was lung tumor tissue. These receptors originate from a man aged 55 to 69 with non-small cell lung cancer.

A note on this clonotype: A much larger clone differs by one base, so this may be a read error. The chain employs TRBV20-1 and TRBJ2-3; TRBD2 matches 12 bases. The CDR3 contains 15 residues. In germline, CDR1 is DFQATT, CDR2 SNEGSKA (reference sequence). The CDR3 bases are TGCAGTGCTAGAGATCTAGCGGGGGGGCCAGATACGCTGTATTTT. This translates into CSARDLAGGPDTLYF.

This clonotype has only one observation. This may arise from a read error, as a much more abundant clone is one base away. No conserved phenylalanine or tryptophan ends this CDR3, so it is likely a read error. The chain has TRBV6-2 or TRBV6-3 and TRBJ2-7; D might be TRBD1 or TRBD2, each matching 5 bases. V was clipped by 2 bases and J by 2 bases, with 13 bases between them. The CDR3 is 15 residues long. CDR1 is MNHEY and CDR2 is SVGEGT in the germline V gene. The CDR3 DNA reads as TGTGCCAGCAGTTACGGGGCAACCGGGGCCTACGAGCAGTACATC. Translation gives CASSYGATGAYEQYI.

Worth noting for this clonotype: Germline and junction disagree at one end, which may indicate a read error. The V and J genes are TRBV11-2 and TRBJ1-6, with 7 bases that match TRBD1. Germline-derived CDR1 and CDR2 are SGHAT and FQNNGV. CDR3 size: 14 residues. CDR3 protein: CVSRRQGLGSPFHF. Here the CDR3 DNA reads TGTGTCAGCAGACGACAGGGTTTAGGATCACCCTTCCACTTT. The full variable domain, rest sourced from reference TRBV11-2 and TRBJ1-6, is EAGVAQSPRYKIIEKRQSVAFWCNPISGHATLYWYQQILGQGPKLLIQFQNNGVVDDSQLPKDRFSAERLKGVDSTLKIQPAKLEDSAVYLCVSRRQGLGSPFHFGNGTRLTVT.

Regarding this clonotype: The final CDR3 position lacks the conserved phenylalanine or tryptophan, pointing to a likely read error. The gene calls are TRBV10-1 and TRBJ2-1; D uncertain. Germline V gives CDR1 WNHNN, CDR2 SYGVQD (reference sequence). This CDR3 is 15 amino acids long. This CDR3 reads CVNSENPDSYNEQFL. The CDR3 bases are TGCGTCAACAGTGAAAATCCAGATTCCTACAATGAGCAGTTCTTA.

The J gene is TRBJ2-1, the V gene TRBV6-6, with 7 bases fitting TRBD1. The CDR3 sequence is 14 residues long. Germline CDR1 MNHNY, CDR2 SVGAGI (reference sequence). The DNA for the CDR3 is TGTGCGAGGAGTTACGACAGGGTCGGGGATGAGCAGTTCTTC. It codes for CARSYDRVGDEQFF.

Concerning this clonotype: The conserved final phenylalanine or tryptophan is absent from the CDR3, which likely points to a read error. The limits of the CDR3 on the DNA are not certain, so only TCRdb's listed CDR3 is given. The chain employs TRBV11-3 and TRBJ2-5; the table's D gene call, TRBD1, was not cross checked with the DNA. Germline CDR1 is SGHNT and CDR2 is YENEEA. Including both end residues, the CDR3 is 16 amino acids long. The CDR3 sequence is CASSLMIGGSQETQNY.

Worth noting for this clonotype: Sequence at one end of the junction differs from germline and may be a read error. The V gene is TRBV20-1, the J gene TRBJ2-1; 9 bases line up with TRBD2. This CDR3 comprises 15 residues. Germline V CDR1 and CDR2: DFQATT, SNEGSKA (reference sequence). CDR3 residues: CSARESLAGSLEQFF. The CDR3 nucleotides read TGTAGTGCTAGAGAGAGCCTAGCGGGATCCTTAGAGCAGTTCTTC.

Points on this clonotype: The junction shows a germline mismatch at one end, possibly a read error. The chain is built from TRBV11-2 and TRBJ2-2, with D maybe TRBD2 (5 bases). The CDR3 sequence is 15 residues long. Germline V gene data show CDR1 as SGHAT and CDR2 as FQNNGV. The CDR3 nucleotides read TGTGCCAGCAGCTTAGTTGTGTCGAACACCGGGGAGCTGTTATTC. This encodes CASSLVVSNTGELLF.

This clonotype has only a few counts. V gene TRBV6-1 combines with J gene TRBJ1-5, with 10 bases lining up with TRBD1. CDR1 is MNHNS and CDR2 is SASEGT in the germline V gene. The CDR3 extends over 15 amino acids. Losses at the gene ends were 5 bases for V and 3 bases for J; bases not matched to a gene: 4. The CDR3 loop is CASSFDRGPNQPQHF. The CDR3 DNA follows: TGTGCCAGCAGTTTCGACAGGGGGCCCAATCAGCCCCAGCATTTT.

This clonotype qualifies as medium-sized. V usage is TRBV11-1 and J usage is TRBJ2-1, with D unclear. CDR3 length equals 14 residues. Germline CDR1 and CDR2: SGHAT and FQDESV (reference sequence). Between the trimmed V and J ends, which lost 1 base and 5 bases, there was a span of 9 bases. This CDR3 reads CASSLELVHNEQFF. The CDR3 coding sequence is TGTGCCAGCAGCTTAGAGTTGGTACACAATGAGCAGTTCTTC. Looking up the rest from reference TRBV11-1 and TRBJ2-1 gives the full variable domain: EAEVAQSPRYKITEKSQAVAFWCDPISGHATLYWYRQILGQGPELLVQFQDESVVDDSQLPKDRFSAERLKGVDSTLKIQPAELGDSAMYLCASSLELVHNEQFFGPGTRLTVL.

With respect to this clonotype: The junction does not match germline at one end; this may be a read error. This sequence joins TRBV20-1 and TRBJ1-6; maybe TRBD1 (5 bases). This CDR3 spans 15 amino acids. CDR1 is DFQATT and CDR2 is SNEGSKA in the germline V gene (reference sequence). The CDR3, as DNA: TGCAGAGCTAGAGTCCCGCCAGGGTCGAATTCACCCCTCCACTTT. This translates into CRARVPPGSNSPLHF.

As for this clonotype: Germline is not matched at one junction end, which may reflect a read error. The rearrangement joins TRBV11-2 to TRBJ2-5; no firm D call. CDR3 length: 14 amino acids. CDR1 SGHAT and CDR2 FQNNGV come from the germline V gene. CDR3 DNA sequence: TGTACCAGCAGCTTAATTGGCTACCAAGAGATCCATTACTTC. Translated, it gives CTSSLIGYQEIHYF.

CDR3 bases: TGTGCCAGCAGCTTCTGGACTAGCGAAGTCCACAATGAGCAGTTCTTC. Protein: CASSFWTSEVHNEQFF. J is TRBJ2-1 and V is TRBV11-2; 9 bases fit TRBD2. This CDR3 is 16 amino acids long. Germline lookup yields CDR1 SGHAT and CDR2 FQNNGV. With V trimmed by 3 bases and J by 5 bases, 8 bases remained unmatched. Full variable domain (rest looked up from reference TRBV11-2 and TRBJ2-1): EAGVAQSPRYKIIEKRQSVAFWCNPISGHATLYWYQQILGQGPKLLIQFQNNGVVDDSQLPKDRFSAERLKGVDSTLKIQPAKLEDSAVYLCASSFWTSEVHNEQFFGPGTRLTVL.

About this clonotype: This could be a read error, since a much larger clone is one nucleotide away. The chain carries TRBV12-3 or TRBV12-4 and TRBJ2-7, with a weak D call TRBD2 (5 bases). This CDR3 is 12 amino acids long. The DNA of the CDR3 is TGTGCCAGCAGTTTACTAGCCTACGACCAGTACTTC. This codes for CASSLLAYDQYF.

This clonotype was seen a few times. The chain couples TRBV20-1 to TRBJ2-3, with 10 bases that match TRBD2. The CDR3 is made up of 15 amino acids. Germline CDR1 DFQATT, CDR2 SNEGSKA (reference sequence). J lost 1 base, V lost 0 bases, and 1 base had no gene match. The CDR3 DNA is TGCAGTGCTAGAGATCTAGCGGGGGGCACAGATACGCAGTATTTT. Translated, it gives CSARDLAGGTDTQYF.

This clonotype was detected only once. A junction boundary mismatches the germline segment, possibly from a read error. The chain carries TRBV11-2 and TRBJ1-1, with TRBD1 as a possible D gene (6 bases). This CDR3 region has 14 residues. The germline gives CDR1 SGHAT, CDR2 FQNNGV. In DNA form, the CDR3 reads TGTGCCAACAGCTTAGTCGGGAGGGACACTGAAGTTTCCTTT. It translates to CANSLVGRDTEVSF.

Details on this clonotype: Since a much larger clone is just one base distant, this may be a read error. The chain joins TRBV20-1 to TRBJ2-7, with 7 bases that match TRBD1. Germline CDR1 DFQATT, CDR2 SNEGSKA (reference sequence). The CDR3 has 12 amino acids. The junction had 7 bases not matched to a gene; V was cut back by 6 bases and J by 5 bases. Here the CDR3 reads CSASWTGHEQYF. The CDR3 DNA reads TGCAGTGCCTCGTGGACAGGACACGAGCAGTACTTC.

This clonotype was found many times. V gene TRBV29-1 combines with J gene TRBJ2-4; D gene ambiguous. V was shortened by 7 bases and J by 4 bases, with 8 bases between the two germline ends. The CDR3 totals 11 residues. Per germline, CDR1 SQVTM and CDR2 ANQGSEA. CDR3 sequence (DNA): TGCAGCGGAGTCTTTAAAAACATTCAGTACTTC. This encodes CSGVFKNIQYF.

Of note for this clonotype: A much larger clone sits a single nucleotide away, making a read error possible. The chain uses TRBV2 and TRBJ1-5, with D possibly matching TRBD1 (5 bases). V lost 6 bases, J lost 3 bases, and 18 bases lay in between. Germline CDR1 SNHLY, CDR2 FYNNEI. The CDR3 sequence is 16 residues long. CDR3 loop: CASRGDGRRDNQPQHF. The CDR3 nucleotides are TGTGCCAGCAGGGGGGACGGGAGAAGGGACAATCAGCCCCAGCATTTT.

The J gene is TRBJ1-6, the V gene TRBV6-1; perhaps TRBD1 as D (5 bases). The CDR3 runs to 14 residues. Trimming left V 7 bases short and J 10 bases short, with 17 bases between. Germline V gives CDR1 MNHNS, CDR2 SASEGT. CDR3 residues: CASNEGRQRSPLHF. The CDR3 nucleotides are TGTGCCAGCAATGAGGGGCGCCAGAGGTCACCCCTCCACTTT.

V gene TRBV20-1 combines with J gene TRBJ1-2; the match to TRBD1 covers 9 bases. CDR3 length equals 13 residues. The V gene end was trimmed by 8 bases and the J gene end by 8 bases; junction bases not matched to a gene: 12. The germline CDR1 and CDR2 sequences are DFQATT and SNEGSKA (reference sequence). CDR3 residues: CSSPHRGLGGYTF. In nucleotides, the CDR3 is TGCAGTTCCCCGCACAGGGGGCTGGGGGGCTACACCTTC.

This clonotype came up a few times. This chain connects TRBV2 to TRBJ1-1; D unclear. V lost 7 bases and J 7 bases, leaving 10 bases between the germline ends. The germline V gene has CDR1 SNHLY and CDR2 FYNNEI. The CDR3 runs to 11 residues. CDR3 DNA sequence: TGTGCCAGCAATCTTGACGGTGAAGCTTTCTTT. This sequence encodes CASNLDGEAFF.

Regarding this clonotype: The germline gene is not matched at one end of the junction; a read error may be the cause. The rearrangement links TRBV6-2 or TRBV6-3 to TRBJ2-2; tentatively, D is TRBD2 (5 bases). The CDR3 consists of 13 residues. Per the germline V gene, CDR1 is MNHEY and CDR2 is SVGEGT. CDR3 DNA sequence: TGTGCCAGCAGAGTGGGAAATACCGGGGAGCCGTCTTTT. Its protein is CASRVGNTGEPSF.

Note on this clonotype: Because the CDR3 is missing its conserved closing phenylalanine or tryptophan, this is likely a read error. This chain uses TRBV6-4 with TRBJ2-3, with TRBD2 matching 13 bases. The trim removed 10 bases at V and 4 bases at J, leaving 11 bases unmatched. CDR1 and CDR2 (germline): MRHNA, SNTAGT. The length of the CDR3 is 16 residues. Written as DNA, the CDR3 is TGTGCCAACAGCCCCAGACTAGCGGGAGGTTCAGATACGCAGTATTCT. Its protein product is CANSPRLAGGSDTQYS.

As for this clonotype: One end of the junction is discordant with germline, which a read error may explain. The chain joins TRBV5-8 to TRBJ2-5, with 9 bases fitting TRBD2. This CDR3 is 12 amino acids long. Germline loops: CDR1 SGHTS, CDR2 YDEGEE. DNA of the CDR3: TGTGCCGGCAGTCAAGAAGTCGGGACTAGCAACTTC. Its protein is CAGSQEVGTSNF.

Turning to this clonotype: A read error may be the cause here, since a much bigger clone is one base away. The genes are TRBV25-1 and TRBJ1-1; D is uncertain. Germline values: CDR1 MGHDK, CDR2 SYGVNS. CDR3 size: 11 residues. CDR3 in amino acids: CASSAYTEALF. The CDR3 DNA follows: TGTGCCAGCAGTGCGTACACTGAAGCTTTATTT.